Below are 17 T cell receptor beta chains sequenced from a single sample in a study of spatial heterogeneity in lung cancer (dated by TCRdb to the late 2010s). General findings and caveats noted by the study authors: The number of expanded intratumoral alpha and beta TCRs correlated with the tumor nonsynonymous mutation count.

The library came from 5' RACE. For sequencing, a NextSeq 500 was employed. TCRdb passed the public sequencing reads through fastp at Q25 and MiXCR, retaining productive beta sequences. Every distinct CDR3 protein forms one entry, paired with its most common genes and DNA. The sample table shows about 3,500 distinct CDR3 sequences, and 15% are seen once. The top ten clones comprise roughly 24% of the sample. Antigen specificity for these receptors is unknown. The time point tag for this specimen amounts to: sample taken at primary tumor resection. Sequenced material: lung tumor tissue, taken at surgery. The origin of the receptors is a female donor with early-stage non-small cell lung cancer.

Sample share makes this clonotype medium-sized. Within a library made for alpha chains, this beta chain is off target, and its count is uninformative. The chain recombines TRBV6-2 or TRBV6-3 with TRBJ2-3; 9 bases agree with TRBD2. In germline, CDR1 is MNHEY, CDR2 SVGEGT. The CDR3 consists of 17 residues. With V trimmed by 0 bases and J by 3 bases, 7 bases remained unmatched. In nucleotides, the CDR3 is TGTGCCAGCAGTTACTCGAATAGCGGGGGTAAGACAGATACGCAGTATTTT. It specifies CASSYSNSGGKTDTQYF.

In its sample, this clonotype is medium-sized (0.01 to 0.1%). A library made for alpha chains picked up this beta chain off target, so its size means little. V and J are TRBV12-3 or TRBV12-4 and TRBJ1-1; TRBD1 might be the D (5 bases). The CDR3 runs to 14 residues. V gave up 2 bases and J gave up 1 base, with 8 bases separating them. The CDR3 coding sequence is TGTGCCAGCAGTTTAATTGGGGGGAACACTGAAGCTTTCTTT. It codes for CASSLIGGNTEAFF.

Ten or more counts support this clonotype. This may stem from a read error, because a much larger clone lies one nucleotide away. Because the library targeted alpha chains, this beta chain is an off-target read whose size means little. The chain links TRBV6-5 to TRBJ1-3, with 7 bases identical to TRBD1. This CDR3 spans 15 amino acids. V lost 6 bases to trimming and J lost 0 bases; unmatched junction nucleotides: 5. The V gene's germline CDR1 is MNHEY and CDR2 SVGAGI. CDR3 nucleotides: TGTGCCAGCAGACCCGGGACAGCCTCTGGAAACACCATATATTTT. It specifies CASRPGTASGNTIYF.

This clonotype is judged medium-sized. With the library built for alpha chains, this beta chain is off target and its frequency is not meaningful. The gene calls are TRBV18 and TRBJ1-1, with D hard to call. V was pared by 1 base and J by 0 bases, with 12 bases between. The CDR3 covers 16 residues. Germline-derived CDR1 and CDR2 are KGHSH and LQKENI. The CDR3 DNA reads as TGTGCCAGCTCACCACGGAGCGTGGTACTGAACACTGAAGCTTTCTTT. Its translation is CASSPRSVVLNTEAFF.

This clonotype is deemed medium-sized. The library was designed around alpha chains, so this beta chain is a stray read whose abundance carries little weight. This rearrangement joins TRBV7-9 to TRBJ1-2; D might be TRBD1 (6 bases). Germline V lookup: CDR1 SEHNR, CDR2 FQNEAQ (reference sequence). Trimming removed 3 bases from V and 4 bases from J, with 15 bases in between. The CDR3 length is 15 residues. The CDR3 is CASSFLRDTLYGYTF. Here the CDR3 DNA reads TGTGCCAGCAGCTTTCTTAGGGACACGCTCTATGGCTACACCTTC. Drawing the rest from reference TRBV7-9 and TRBJ1-2, the complete variable domain is DTGVSQNPRHKITKRGQNVTFRCDPISEHNRLYWYRQTLGQGPEFLTYFQNEAQLEKSRLLSDRFSAERPKGSFSTLEIQRTEQGDSAMYLCASSFLRDTLYGYTFGSGTRLTVV.

As regards this clonotype: Found in a library prepared for alpha chains, this beta chain is an off-target read, and its abundance has little meaning. The rearrangement uses TRBV11-2 and TRBJ1-4; D is ambiguous. Deletions cut 3 bases from V and 6 bases from J, with 17 bases between. Germline-derived CDR1 and CDR2 are SGHAT and FQNNGV. CDR3 size: 16 residues. The CDR3 loop reads CASSFEPLQADEKLFF. Here the CDR3 DNA reads TGTGCCAGCAGCTTCGAGCCTTTGCAGGCGGATGAAAAACTGTTTTTT.

A word on this clonotype: This beta chain represents an off-target read in a library built for alpha chains; its size is of limited meaning. The chain uses TRBV6-5 and TRBJ2-3, with a possible D match to TRBD2 (5 bases). CDR1 and CDR2 (germline): MNHEY, SVGAGI. This CDR3 has 13 residues. V was trimmed by 8 bases and J by 3 bases, leaving 12 bases between them. The DNA of the CDR3 is TGTGCCAGCGTCCCGCCGGGGACAGATACGCAGTATTTT. Translating it yields CASVPPGTDTQYF.

This clonotype was seen many times. In a library made to pick up alpha chains, this beta chain is a stray read with a size that means little. This sequence joins TRBV24-1 and TRBJ2-2, with 9 positions matching TRBD1. V lost 6 bases and J lost 5; bases outside the gene matches: 3. The CDR3 sequence is 14 residues long. CDR1 KGHDR and CDR2 SFDVKD come from the germline V gene. CDR3 loop: CATSRDRGTGELFF. CDR3 nucleotide sequence: TGTGCCACCAGTCGAGACAGGGGGACCGGGGAGCTGTTTTTT.

This clonotype is labeled as medium-sized. This beta chain is off target for a library built for alpha chains, so its abundance means little. The V gene is TRBV12-3 or TRBV12-4, the J gene TRBJ2-1; 9 positions agree with TRBD2. V shed 0 bases and J 12 bases; nucleotides not matched to a gene: 12. This CDR3 contains 16 residues. DNA for the CDR3: TGTGCCAGCAGTTTAGCGCGCGGTCTGCGGGGGGGAGGGCAGTTCTTC. It is translated as CASSLARGLRGGGQFF.

By proportion, this clonotype is medium-sized. Since it is a stray read in a library aimed at alpha chains, this beta chain has a size that is not meaningful. The chain links TRBV11-2 to TRBJ2-7; the D is unclear. The length of the CDR3 is 13 residues. The germline V gene has CDR1 SGHAT and CDR2 FQNNGV. Trimming removed 5 bases at V and 4 bases at J, with 12 bases between. The CDR3 DNA reads TGTGCCAGCAGCCGGGCGGAAGGGTACGAGCAGTACTTC. It encodes CASSRAEGYEQYF.

This clonotype is labeled medium-sized. This beta chain is an unintended read in a library built for alpha chains; its size means little. The chain recombines TRBV20-1 with TRBJ1-5; D gene ambiguous. The V end lost 2 bases, the J end lost 0 bases, and 11 bases lay between the germline ends. Germline CDR1 reads DFQATT; CDR2 reads SNEGSKA (reference sequence). CDR3 length: 15 amino acids. The CDR3, as DNA: TGCAGTGCTAGAAACAGACTATATAGCAATCAGCCCCAGCATTTT. Amino acid sequence: CSARNRLYSNQPQHF.

As for this clonotype: A library made for alpha chains picked up this beta chain off target, so its size means little. V usage is TRBV18 and J usage is TRBJ2-3, with a tentative D call TRBD2 (5 bases). V gave up 6 bases and J gave up 1 base, with 14 bases separating them. The length of the CDR3 is 15 residues. The germline V gene encodes CDR1 KGHSH and CDR2 LQKENI. This CDR3 reads CASSHQRIRTDTQYF. The CDR3, as DNA: TGTGCCAGCTCCCACCAGCGGATTCGCACAGATACGCAGTATTTT. The variable domain in full, completed from reference TRBV18 and TRBJ2-3, reads NAGVMQNPRHLVRRRGQEARLRCSPMKGHSHVYWYRQLPEEGLKFMVYLQKENIIDESGMPKERFSAEFPKEGPSILRIQQVVRGDSAAYFCASSHQRIRTDTQYFGPGTRLTVL.

With respect to this clonotype: The library was built for alpha chains, so this beta chain is an off-target read and its size means little. This chain connects TRBV7-2 to TRBJ1-2; D is uncertain. Germline CDR1 and CDR2: SGHTA and FQGNSA. With 5 bases removed from V and 8 bases from J, the gap between germline ends came to 18 bases. This CDR3 has 14 residues. The CDR3 spells CASSLRTITGGYTF. The DNA of the CDR3 is TGTGCCAGCAGCCTAAGGACCATAACGGGAGGCTACACCTTC.

Sample share makes this clonotype medium-sized (0.01 to 0.1%). The library was built for alpha chains, so this beta chain is an off-target read and its size means little. The chain carries TRBV5-4 and TRBJ2-1, with 10 nucleotides matching TRBD1. This CDR3 contains 15 residues. The germline CDR1 and CDR2 sequences are SGHNT and YYREEE (reference sequence). V lost 5 bases and J lost 5; bases outside the gene matches: 7. The CDR3 sequence: CASSPRQGAHNEQFF. The CDR3 DNA sequence: TGTGCCAGCAGTCCTCGACAGGGGGCCCACAATGAGCAGTTCTTC.

The sample holds many counts of this clonotype. Because the library targeted alpha chains, this beta chain is an off-target read whose size means little. This chain uses TRBV5-1 with TRBJ1-1, with 9 bases identical to TRBD1. V shed 2 bases and J 5 bases; nucleotides not matched to a gene: 1. In germline, CDR1 is SGHRS, CDR2 YFSETQ. The CDR3 has 13 residues. The CDR3, as DNA: TGCGCCAGCAGCTTCGGACAGGGGACTGAAGCTTTCTTT. Residues: CASSFGQGTEAFF.

As regards this clonotype: Being off target in a library aimed at alpha chains, this beta chain has a size of little meaning. The chain recombines TRBV14 with TRBJ2-7, with D uncertain. The CDR3 is 14 residues long. The germline V and J ends were trimmed by 4 bases and 7 bases, with 17 bases remaining between them. Germline V gene sequence: CDR1 SGHDN, CDR2 FVKESK. CDR3 amino acids: CASSPSVRSGEQYF. The DNA of the CDR3 is TGTGCCAGCAGCCCCTCGGTACGTTCGGGTGAGCAGTACTTC.

Remarks on this clonotype: This beta chain turned up in a library designed for alpha chains; as an off-target read, its abundance says little. The chain combines TRBV27 with TRBJ2-7, with D perhaps TRBD1 or TRBD2 (5 bases each). The germline V gene has CDR1 MNHEY and CDR2 SMNVEV (reference sequence). The CDR3 has 12 residues. Trimming took off 6 bases at V and 8 bases at J, with 14 bases between the two ends. The CDR3 region has the DNA TGTGCCAGCAGCTTTGGGACCGCCCAGCAGTACTTC. Translation: CASSFGTAQQYF.